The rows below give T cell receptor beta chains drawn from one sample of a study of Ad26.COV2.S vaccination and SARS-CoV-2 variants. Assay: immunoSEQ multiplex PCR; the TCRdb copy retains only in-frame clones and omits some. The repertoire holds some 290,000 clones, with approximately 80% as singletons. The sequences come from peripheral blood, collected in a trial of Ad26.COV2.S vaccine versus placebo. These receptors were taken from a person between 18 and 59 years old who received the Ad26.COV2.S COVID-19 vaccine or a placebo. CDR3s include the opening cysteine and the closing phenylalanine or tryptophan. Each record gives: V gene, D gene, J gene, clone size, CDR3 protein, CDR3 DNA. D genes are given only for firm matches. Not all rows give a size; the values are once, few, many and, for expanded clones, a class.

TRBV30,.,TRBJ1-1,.,CAWKAGLNTEAFF,TGTGCCTGGAAAGCGGGCCTCAACACTGAAGCTTTCTTT
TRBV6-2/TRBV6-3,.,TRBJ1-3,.,CASSYGNTIYF,TGTGCCAGCAGTTATGGAAACACCATATATTTT
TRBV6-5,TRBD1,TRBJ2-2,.,CASSVGQVIGELFF,TGTGCCAGCAGCGTCGGACAGGTCATCGGGGAGCTGTTTTTT
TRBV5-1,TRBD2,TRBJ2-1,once,CASSLGLAGYNEQFF,TGCGCCAGCAGCCTGGGACTAGCGGGGTACAATGAGCAGTTCTTC
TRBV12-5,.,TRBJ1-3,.,CASGSTQGISGNTIYF,TGTGCTAGTGGTTCGACCCAGGGGATATCTGGAAACACCATATATTTT
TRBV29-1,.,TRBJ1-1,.,CSVDRSELDNLGEAFF,TGCAGCGTTGATCGTTCAGAACTGGATAATCTGGGTGAAGCTTTCTTT
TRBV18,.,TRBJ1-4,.,CASSIYGQQTNEKLFF,TGTGCCAGCTCAATTTACGGACAGCAAACTAATGAAAAACTGTTTTTT
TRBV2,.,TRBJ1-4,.,CASRGGPREKLFF,TGTGCCAGCCGCGGAGGCCCACGAGAAAAACTGTTTTTT
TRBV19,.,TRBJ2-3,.,CASSERNPDTQYF,TGTGCCAGTAGTGAACGAAACCCAGATACGCAGTATTTT
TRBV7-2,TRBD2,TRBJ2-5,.,CASSLVAGGWETQYF,TGTGCCAGCAGCTTGGTAGCGGGGGGATGGGAGACCCAGTACTTC
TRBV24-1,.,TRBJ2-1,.,CATSDFGSGKFF,TGTGCCACCAGTGATTTCGGTTCAGGGAAGTTCTTC
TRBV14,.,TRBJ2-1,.,CASSQGTGPYNEQFF,TGTGCCAGCAGCCAAGGTACAGGCCCATACAATGAGCAGTTCTTC
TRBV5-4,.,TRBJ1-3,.,CASSPGTMGNTIYF,TGTGCCAGCAGCCCCGGGACAATGGGAAACACCATATATTTT
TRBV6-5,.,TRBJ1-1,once,CASSYSTVNTEAFF,TGTGCCAGCAGTTACTCCACCGTAAACACTGAAGCTTTCTTT
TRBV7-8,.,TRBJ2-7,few,CASSSRRTTYEQYF,TGTGCCAGCAGCTCGCGCAGGACTACCTACGAGCAGTACTTC
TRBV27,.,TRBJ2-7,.,CASRAGSSYEQYF,TGTGCCAGCCGGGCAGGGAGTTCCTACGAGCAGTACTTC
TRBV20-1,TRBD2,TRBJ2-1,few,CSASTGGPSYNEQFF,TGCAGTGCAAGTACGGGGGGGCCGTCCTACAATGAGCAGTTCTTC
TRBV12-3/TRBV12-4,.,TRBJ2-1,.,CASSRALRGLEFF,TGTGCCAGCAGCAGGGCCCTCAGAGGGCTTGAGTTCTTC
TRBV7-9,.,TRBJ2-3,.,CASSPGTADTQYF,TGTGCCAGCAGCCCTGGGACGGCAGATACGCAGTATTTT
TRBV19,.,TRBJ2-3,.,CASSIPHPGTQAQYF,TGTGCCAGTAGTATACCCCACCCCGGGACTCAGGCGCAGTATTTT
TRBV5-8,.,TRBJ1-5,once,CASSRKTGRVGNQPQHF,TGTGCCAGCAGCCGTAAGACCGGCCGGGTGGGAAATCAGCCCCAGCATTTT
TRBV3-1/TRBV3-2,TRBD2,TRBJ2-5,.,CASSPSLRAGSQETQYF,TGTGCCAGCAGCCCTTCCCTTCGAGCGGGGAGCCAAGAGACCCAGTACTTC
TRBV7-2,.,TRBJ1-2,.,CASSLGAFSEANGYTF,TGTGCCAGCAGCTTAGGCGCTTTTTCGGAGGCTAATGGCTACACCTTC
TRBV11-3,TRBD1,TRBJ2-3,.,CASSLDLTRQGPTQYF,TGTGCCAGCAGCTTAGATCTAACGAGACAGGGGCCGACGCAGTATTTT
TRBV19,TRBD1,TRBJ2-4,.,CAAGAGGNIQYF,TGTGCCGCAGGGGCAGGGGGAAACATTCAGTACTTC
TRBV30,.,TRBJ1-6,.,CAWSVRGNSPLHF,TGTGCCTGGAGTGTAAGAGGGAATTCACCCCTCCACTTT
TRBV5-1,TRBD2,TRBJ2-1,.,CASSALTSGGSGNEQFF,TGCGCCAGCAGCGCCTTGACTAGCGGGGGCTCGGGGAATGAGCAGTTCTTC
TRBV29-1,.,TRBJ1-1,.,CSVQPDAYTEAFF,TGCAGCGTCCAACCGGATGCGTACACTGAAGCTTTCTTT
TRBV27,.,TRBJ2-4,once,CASSPPGWKNIQYF,TGTGCCAGCAGTCCTCCGGGATGGAAAAACATTCAGTACTTC
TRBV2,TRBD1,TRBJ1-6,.,CASSEATGQGASSPLHF,TGTGCCAGCAGTGAAGCGACGGGACAGGGGGCGAGTTCACCCCTCCACTTT
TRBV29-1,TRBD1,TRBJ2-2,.,CSAGTGGTGELFF,TGCAGCGCGGGAACAGGGGGTACCGGGGAGCTGTTTTTT
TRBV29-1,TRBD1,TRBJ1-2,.,CSVDRENGYTF,TGCAGCGTGGACAGGGAGAACGGCTACACCTTC
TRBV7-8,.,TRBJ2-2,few,CASSGKWTANTGELFF,TGTGCCAGCAGCGGCAAATGGACAGCAAACACCGGGGAGCTGTTTTTT
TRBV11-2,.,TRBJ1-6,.,CASSWGPDLGSPLHF,TGTGCCAGCAGCTGGGGACCGGATCTAGGTTCACCCCTCCACTTT
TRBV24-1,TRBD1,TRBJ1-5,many,CATSPGQGGVGNQPQHF,TGTGCCACCAGTCCCGGACAGGGAGGGGTGGGAAATCAGCCCCAGCATTTT
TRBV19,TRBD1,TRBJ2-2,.,CATESDRVSANTGELFF,TGTGCCACCGAATCGGACAGGGTTTCGGCGAACACCGGGGAGCTGTTTTTT
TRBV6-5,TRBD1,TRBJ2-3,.,CATSDRGRTTDTQYF,TGTGCCACCTCGGACAGGGGGCGAACCACAGATACGCAGTATTTT
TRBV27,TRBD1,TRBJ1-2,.,CASSFSRTGGRGYTF,TGTGCCAGCAGTTTCTCGCGGACAGGGGGAAGAGGCTACACCTTC
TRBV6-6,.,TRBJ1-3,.,CASCQIVIGGLGGNTIYF,TGTGCCAGCTGTCAAATTGTTATCGGGGGTCTAGGGGGAAACACCATATATTTT
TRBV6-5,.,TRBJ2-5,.,CASRIPVGETQYF,TGTGCCAGCCGCATCCCCGTAGGCGAGACCCAGTACTTC
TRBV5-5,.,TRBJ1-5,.,CASSLGWGGNQPQHF,TGTGCCAGCAGCTTGGGGTGGGGGGGTAATCAGCCCCAGCATTTT
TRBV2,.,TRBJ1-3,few,CASSEGGTSGNTIYF,TGTGCCAGCAGTGAAGGGGGCACCTCTGGAAACACCATATATTTT
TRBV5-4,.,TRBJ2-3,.,CASNSPADTQYF,TGTGCCAGCAACTCTCCGGCAGATACGCAGTATTTT
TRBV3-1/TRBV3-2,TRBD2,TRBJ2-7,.,CASSQLGLAGLDEQYF,TGTGCCAGCAGCCAACTGGGACTAGCGGGACTCGACGAGCAGTACTTC
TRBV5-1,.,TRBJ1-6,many,CASSLAPGREPSYNSPLHF,TGCGCCAGCAGCTTGGCCCCCGGCAGGGAACCCTCCTATAATTCACCCCTCCACTTT
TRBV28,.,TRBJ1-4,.,CASNRRGAHEKLFF,TGTGCCAGCAACCGACGGGGGGCCCATGAAAAACTGTTTTTT
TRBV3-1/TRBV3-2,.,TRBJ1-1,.,CASRGHVNTEAFF,TGTGCCAGCAGGGGACATGTGAACACTGAAGCTTTCTTT
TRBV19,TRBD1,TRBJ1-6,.,CASSIVGTVPIF,TGTGCCAGTAGTATCGTGGGGACAGTGCCAATATTT